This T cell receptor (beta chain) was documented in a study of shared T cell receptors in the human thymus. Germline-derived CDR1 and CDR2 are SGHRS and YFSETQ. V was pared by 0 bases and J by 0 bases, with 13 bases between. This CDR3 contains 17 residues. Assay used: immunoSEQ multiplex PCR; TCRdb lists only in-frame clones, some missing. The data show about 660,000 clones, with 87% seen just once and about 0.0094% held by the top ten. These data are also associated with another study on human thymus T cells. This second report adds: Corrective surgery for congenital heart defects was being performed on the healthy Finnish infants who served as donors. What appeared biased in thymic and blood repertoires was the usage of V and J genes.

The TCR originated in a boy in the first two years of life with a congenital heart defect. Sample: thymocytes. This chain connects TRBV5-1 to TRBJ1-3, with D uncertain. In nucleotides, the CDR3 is TGCGCCAGCAGCTTGGGGCGTACGGGGTACTCTGGAAACACCATATATTTT. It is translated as CASSLGRTGYSGNTIYF.